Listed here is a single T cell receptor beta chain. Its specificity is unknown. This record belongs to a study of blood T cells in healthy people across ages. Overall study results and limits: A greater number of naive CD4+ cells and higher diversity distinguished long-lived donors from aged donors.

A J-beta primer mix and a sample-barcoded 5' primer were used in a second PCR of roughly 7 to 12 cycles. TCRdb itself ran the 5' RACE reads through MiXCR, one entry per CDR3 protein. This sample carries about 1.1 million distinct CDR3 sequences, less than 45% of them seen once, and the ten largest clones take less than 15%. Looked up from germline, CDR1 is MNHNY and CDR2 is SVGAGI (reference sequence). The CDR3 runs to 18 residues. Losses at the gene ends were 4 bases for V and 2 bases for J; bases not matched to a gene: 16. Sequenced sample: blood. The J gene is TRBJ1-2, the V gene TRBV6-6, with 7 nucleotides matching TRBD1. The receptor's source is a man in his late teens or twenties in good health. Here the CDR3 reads CASSSLGQRPLPNYGYTF. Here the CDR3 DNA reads TGTGCCAGCAGTTCCCTGGGACAGCGGCCCCTTCCAAACTATGGCTACACCTTC.